The 30 T cell receptor beta chains below all came from one sample that was sequenced in a study of T-cell reconstitution after alpha-beta-depleted transplantation in children. Unique molecular identifiers were built into the TCRbeta library. MiXCR was run by TCRdb on the PCR reads, yielding one entry per CDR3 protein. The data contain about 590,000 distinct CDR3 sequences, roughly 13% of them singletons. The sequenced sample was PBMCs, mostly from graft donor cells, obtained 360 days after TCRalphabeta/CD19-depleted stem cell transplant. These receptors all stem from a male patient younger than 18 who had a stem cell transplant for acute myeloid leukemia, so the T cells may come from the graft donor.

This clonotype was counted ten times or more. This sequence joins TRBV12-3 or TRBV12-4 and TRBJ2-1; 16 nucleotides match TRBD2. Trimming took 5 bases from V and 6 from J; bases not matched to a gene: 7. The CDR3 runs 17 residues. The CDR3 is CASSPGLAGGPGNEQFF. The CDR3 DNA reads as TGTGCCAGCAGTCCGGGACTAGCGGGAGGGCCCGGCAATGAGCAGTTCTTC.

The V call is TRBV4-3, the J call TRBJ2-1; unclear D gene. The V end lost 2 bases, the J end lost 9 bases, and 8 bases lay between the germline ends. In germline, CDR1 is LGHNA, CDR2 YSLEER. This CDR3 is built from 12 residues. CDR3 in amino acids: CASSQRWGEQFF. The CDR3 nucleotides are TGCGCCAGCAGCCAAAGGTGGGGTGAGCAGTTCTTC.

This clonotype was detected a few times. The genes are TRBV7-6 and TRBJ2-1; D perhaps matches TRBD2 (5 bases). V lost 6 bases to trimming and J lost 13 bases, with 16 bases between them. The CDR3 is 12 amino acids. Per germline, CDR1 SGHVS and CDR2 FNYEAQ. CDR3 in amino acids: CASSRRSGHQFF. The CDR3 coding sequence is TGTGCCAGCAGTAGGAGAAGCGGTCATCAGTTCTTC. Combining the CDR3 with reference TRBV7-6 and TRBJ2-1 gives the whole variable domain GAGVSQSPRYKVTKRGQDVALRCDPISGHVSLYWYRQALGQGPEFLTYFNYEAQQDKSGLPNDRFSAERPEGSISTLTIQRTEQRDSAMYRCASSRRSGHQFFGPGTRLTVL.

The gene calls are TRBV5-1 and TRBJ2-5, with 10 nucleotides matching TRBD1. Trimming cost V 4 bases and J 7 bases; bases outside gene matches: 4. The CDR3 extends over 13 amino acids. CDR1 is SGHRS, CDR2 YFSETQ, per germline. As DNA, the CDR3 is TGCGCCAGCAGCCTCGGACAGGGGGGGACCCAGTACTTC. This gives the protein CASSLGQGGTQYF.

This clonotype was seen more than once but under ten times. The chain links TRBV6-2 or TRBV6-3 to TRBJ2-7; no firm D call. This CDR3 has 12 amino acids. Trimming cost V 6 bases and J 2 bases, with 8 bases left between them. Germline V gives CDR1 MNHEY, CDR2 SVGEGT. The DNA of the CDR3 is TGTGCCAGCAGACCTCGAACCTACGAGCAGTACTTC. Protein: CASRPRTYEQYF.

The chain links TRBV9 to TRBJ2-5, with D possibly TRBD2 on 5 matching bases. The CDR3 length is 14 residues. Germline values: CDR1 SGDLS, CDR2 YYNGEE. The ends were cut back, 0 bases at V and 2 bases at J, with 8 bases in the middle. The CDR3 region is CASSVGLAQETQYF. Here the CDR3 DNA reads TGTGCCAGCAGCGTAGGTCTAGCTCAAGAGACCCAGTACTTC.

The chain employs TRBV2 and TRBJ2-2; no clear D gene. Germline V gene sequence: CDR1 SNHLY, CDR2 FYNNEI. This CDR3 has 16 residues. The V gene lost 2 bases and the J gene lost 4 bases, with 14 bases spanning the gap. The DNA of the CDR3 is TGTGCCAGCAGTGAATCGCTGCCCTTTAGCACCGGGGAGCTGTTTTTT. Translating gives CASSESLPFSTGELFF.

This clonotype was counted between two and nine times. This sequence joins TRBV28 and TRBJ2-2, with D tentatively TRBD1 (6 bases). The length of the CDR3 is 15 residues. Trimming took off 6 bases at V and 2 bases at J, with 13 bases between the two ends. Germline CDR1 MDHEN, CDR2 SYDVKM. DNA of the CDR3: TGTGCCAGCAGAACACGGACAGTTAACACCGGGGAGCTGTTTTTT. The encoded protein is CASRTRTVNTGELFF.

This clonotype was observed a few times. The DNA of the CDR3 is TGCGCCAGCAGCCAAGACCCGGGAGTTGACACCGGGGAGCTGTTTTTT. Protein product: CASSQDPGVDTGELFF. The gene calls are TRBV4-3 and TRBJ2-2, with a weak D call TRBD2 (6 bases). The CDR3 runs 16 residues. Germline loops: CDR1 LGHNA, CDR2 YSLEER. Deletions cut 0 bases from V and 3 bases from J, with 11 bases between.

This clonotype appeared a few times. The chain joins TRBV3-1 to TRBJ1-4; D is perhaps TRBD1 (6 bases). CDR3 size: 14 residues. Trimming cost V 4 bases and J 8 bases, with 14 bases left between them. CDR1 is LGHDT, CDR2 YNNKEL, per germline (reference sequence). The CDR3 nucleotides are TGTGCCAGCAGCCCTCACAGGGTCGGCGAAAAACTGTTTTTT. This translates into CASSPHRVGEKLFF.

This chain's CDR3 is CASSEAPPGLALSSYNEQFF. The CDR3 DNA reads as TGTGCCAGCAGTGAAGCGCCACCGGGACTAGCCTTAAGCTCCTACAATGAGCAGTTCTTC. The chain links TRBV2 to TRBJ2-1, with 9 bases aligning to TRBD2. After removal of 0 bases from V and 0 bases from J, the junction contained 12 bases not matched to a gene. CDR1 SNHLY and CDR2 FYNNEI come from the germline V gene. The CDR3 is made up of 20 amino acids.

This clonotype was seen a handful of times. V is TRBV20-1 and J is TRBJ2-7; a possible D gene is TRBD2 (7 bases). Germline V gene lookup returns CDR1 DFQATT and CDR2 SNEGSKA (reference sequence). This CDR3 is built from 14 residues. The DNA of the CDR3 is TGCAATGCCCCCTTCCCGGGGGGCCCGCTCGAGCAGTACTTC. Its protein is CNAPFPGGPLEQYF.

The table lists this clonotype with a few counts. The rearrangement uses TRBV27 and TRBJ2-1; 7 bases align to TRBD2. This CDR3 is built from 17 residues. V dropped 4 bases and J dropped 8; count of bases not matched to a gene: 17. Germline assignment: CDR1 MNHEY and CDR2 SMNVEV (reference sequence). CDR3 DNA: TGTGCCAGCAGTTCCTCCCCCAGACTAGCACCCAGCTATGAGCAGTTCTTC. This gives the protein CASSSSPRLAPSYEQFF.

This clonotype was seen more than once but under ten times. The chain links TRBV6-5 to TRBJ2-1; D not certain. V was cut by 2 bases and J by 5 bases, with 10 bases left in between. The CDR3 is made up of 14 amino acids. Germline V CDR1 and CDR2: MNHEY, SVGAGI. This CDR3 is CASSYGRSDNEQFF. In DNA, the CDR3 is TGTGCCAGCAGTTACGGCAGGAGTGACAATGAGCAGTTCTTC.

This clonotype was picked up many times. J is TRBJ2-3 and V is TRBV5-1; D not certain. This CDR3 region has 15 residues. Germline-derived CDR1 and CDR2 are SGHRS and YFSETQ. V lost 0 bases to trimming and J lost 4 bases, with 12 bases between them. The DNA for the CDR3 is TGCGCCAGCAGCTTGGCTGCAGGATGGGCAGATACGCAGTATTTT. Protein product: CASSLAAGWADTQYF.

This clonotype was found a few times. The CDR3 DNA reads as TGTGCCAGCAGCTCAGCCTCGGGGATCCGCAGCGAGCAGTACTTC. Amino acids: CASSSASGIRSEQYF. This rearrangement joins TRBV12-3 or TRBV12-4 to TRBJ2-7; D perhaps matches TRBD2 (5 bases). The germline V and J ends were trimmed by 6 bases and 6 bases, with 21 bases remaining between them. The CDR3 is made up of 15 amino acids.

The chain has TRBV28 and TRBJ2-7, with 7 bases fitting TRBD1. Germline CDR1 reads MDHEN; CDR2 reads SYDVKM. V lost 3 bases to trimming and J lost 5 bases; unmatched junction nucleotides: 10. The CDR3 consists of 15 residues. The CDR3 region has the DNA TGTGCCAGCAGTTTTGACAGGGTGTTGTCCGACGAGCAGTACTTC. It encodes CASSFDRVLSDEQYF.

This clonotype was seen a handful of times. The chain carries TRBV6-2 or TRBV6-3 and TRBJ2-7; TRBD2 matches at 13 bases. The ends lost 0 bases at V and 4 bases at J; junction bases unmatched: 3. The germline CDR1 and CDR2 sequences are MNHEY and SVGEGT. CDR3 length equals 16 residues. The CDR3 loop reads CASSYSSTSGRYEQYF. The CDR3 DNA reads as TGTGCCAGCAGTTACTCTTCGACTAGCGGGAGGTACGAGCAGTACTTC.

This clonotype was counted ten times or more. This sequence joins TRBV20-1 and TRBJ2-3; D might be TRBD1 or TRBD2, each matching 5 bases. With 1 base removed from V and 3 bases from J, the gap between germline ends came to 11 bases. The CDR3 loop spans 14 amino acids. The germline V gene encodes CDR1 DFQATT and CDR2 SNEGSKA (reference sequence). CDR3 protein: CSARVGAGTDTQYF. The CDR3, as DNA: TGCAGTGCTAGAGTCGGGGCAGGGACAGATACGCAGTATTTT.

This clonotype was observed a few times. The chain employs TRBV20-1 and TRBJ2-7; a possible D gene is TRBD2 (5 bases). Between the trimmed V and J ends, which lost 2 bases and 4 bases, there was a span of 12 bases. Germline-derived CDR1 and CDR2 are DFQATT and SNEGSKA (reference sequence). The CDR3 is 13 residues long. This CDR3 reads CSARRRVRYEQYF. The CDR3, as DNA: TGCAGTGCTAGACGGCGGGTGCGGTACGAGCAGTACTTC.

This clonotype has a handful of counts. This rearrangement joins TRBV9 to TRBJ1-2; D ambiguous. The CDR3 consists of 13 residues. From germline, CDR1 is SGDLS and CDR2 YYNGEE. V was trimmed by 4 bases and J by 4 bases, leaving 11 bases between them. CDR3 loop: CASSPGGFYGYTF. The CDR3 bases are TGTGCCAGCAGCCCCGGTGGGTTCTATGGCTACACCTTC.

The sample holds many counts of this clonotype. The V and J genes are TRBV11-2 and TRBJ2-1, with 10 bases fitting TRBD2. CDR3 length: 15 amino acids. Germline assignment: CDR1 SGHAT and CDR2 FQNNGV. V trimming: 5 bases; J trimming: 4 bases; junction bases outside the gene matches: 5. The CDR3 reads CASSQREGPYNEQFF. For the CDR3, the DNA is TGTGCCAGCAGCCAGCGGGAGGGCCCGTACAATGAGCAGTTCTTC.

The chain joins TRBV25-1 to TRBJ2-5, with 9 bases that match TRBD2. The germline CDR1 and CDR2 sequences are MGHDK and SYGVNS. V trimming: 7 bases; J trimming: 2 bases; junction bases outside the gene matches: 11. The CDR3 loop spans 16 amino acids. The CDR3 DNA reads as TGTGCCAGCAACCCGGGGGGCCTAGCGGGGCAAGAGACCCAGTACTTC. It encodes CASNPGGLAGQETQYF.

The chain recombines TRBV20-1 with TRBJ2-2; possible D gene TRBD1, 6 bases. The CDR3 length is 16 residues. The V end lost 4 bases, the J end lost 3 bases, and 18 bases lay between the germline ends. The germline V gene has CDR1 DFQATT and CDR2 SNEGSKA (reference sequence). CDR3 nucleotide sequence: TGCAGTGCTAACCAACGGGACACTCGTTACACCGGGGAGCTGTTTTTT. It yields the protein CSANQRDTRYTGELFF.

CDR3 nucleotides: TGCGCCAGCAGCCTAAGGGAGAAGCGAGAGACCCAGTACTTC. Protein product: CASSLREKRETQYF. The chain has TRBV5-1 and TRBJ2-5, with a weak D call TRBD2 (5 bases). Trimming shortened V by 4 bases and J by 4 bases, and 14 bases separated the two germline ends. The germline gives CDR1 SGHRS, CDR2 YFSETQ. This CDR3 contains 14 residues.

The chain combines TRBV27 with TRBJ2-7; D remains unclear. The CDR3 has 14 amino acids. V was clipped by 4 bases and J by 2 bases, with 12 bases between them. CDR1 is MNHEY and CDR2 is SMNVEV in the germline V gene (reference sequence). CDR3 protein: CASSYLGPAYEQYF. In DNA, the CDR3 is TGTGCCAGCAGTTACCTCGGGCCTGCCTACGAGCAGTACTTC.

This clonotype has at least ten counts. The chain recombines TRBV7-2 with TRBJ2-5, with 10 positions matching TRBD1. Germline V lookup: CDR1 SGHTA, CDR2 FQGNSA. There are 15 residues in the CDR3. With 4 bases clipped from V and 2 bases from J, the junction kept 4 bases outside the gene matches. The CDR3 is CASSYDRGRQETQYF. DNA of the CDR3: TGTGCCAGCAGCTACGACAGGGGGCGTCAAGAGACCCAGTACTTC.

This sequence joins TRBV7-2 and TRBJ2-5; weak D call: TRBD1 (5 bases). The CDR3 covers 16 residues. Germline values: CDR1 SGHTA, CDR2 FQGNSA. Trimming stripped 2 bases from V and 1 base from J, with 14 bases between. CDR3 sequence: CASSLSGPGLQETQYF. The CDR3 DNA reads as TGTGCCAGCAGCTTAAGTGGGCCAGGGCTCCAAGAGACCCAGTACTTC.

This clonotype was counted between two and nine times. The chain links TRBV4-3 to TRBJ2-5, with D possibly being TRBD1 (5 bases). There are 16 residues in the CDR3. The V and J ends lost 3 bases and 1 base respectively, with 15 bases between them. Germline V CDR1 and CDR2: LGHNA, YSLEER. In nucleotides, the CDR3 is TGCGCCAGCAGCCATTCAACTCTGCAGGGCCAAGAGACCCAGTACTTC. Translation gives CASSHSTLQGQETQYF.

Only a few counts were recorded for this clonotype. The rearrangement links TRBV24-1 to TRBJ2-5, with TRBD2 matching over 8 bases. J lost 7 bases, V lost 7 bases, and 10 bases had no gene match. Looked up from germline, CDR1 is KGHDR and CDR2 is SFDVKD. The CDR3 consists of 14 residues. CDR3: CATSRTEAGGTQYF. The DNA of the CDR3 is TGTGCCACCAGCCGTACGGAGGCGGGAGGGACCCAGTACTTC.